The clone carrying this T cell receptor beta chain was found a few times. Its antigen is still unknown. The data belong to a study of cytomegalovirus exposure and HLA in healthy donors. The CDR3 is 16 residues long. The germline V gene encodes CDR1 LGHNA and CDR2 YSLEER. V was clipped by 0 bases and J by 6 bases; unmatched bases: 5. Study-level findings and limits: What a later analysis reportedly showed was that an Asian-associated ancestry cluster had fewer N-insertions than the approximately 700-donor mean.

The PCR ran on 60 Vbeta and 13 Jbeta primers. Study processing details: There were 80 million to 95 million unique TCR beta chains by a later count, and about 12 million of them were shared. Using immunoSEQ multiplex PCR, the repertoire was profiled, and TCRdb retains in-frame clones only, with some absent. V and J calls and clone size are as listed in that table; D and trimming were resolved from the DNA. The table has around 130,000 clones, about 85% seen once. The source is a boy between 10 and 17 years old in good health and CMV-seronegative. Input material: PBMCs. V gene TRBV4-3 combines with J gene TRBJ2-2; TRBD1 matches at 9 bases. CDR3 in DNA: TGCGCCAGCAGCCAAGAATGGACAGGGGCTTCCGGGGAGCTGTTTTTT. Translating gives CASSQEWTGASGELFF.